Listed below are T cell receptor beta chains from one sample, sequenced in a study of control samples from healthy donors and cancer patients. Sequencing used immunoSEQ multiplex PCR; TCRdb keeps in-frame clones, though not all of them. The sample lists some 110,000 clones; around 89% were seen once. The specimen sequenced was PBMCs. The receptor source for this set is a woman aged 45-59 years with colorectal cancer. Each CDR3 is given with its conserved first and last residue. The D gene is left open where the match is weak. Clone size appears in some rows only: once, few, many, or a class for an expanded clone.

TRBD1,TRBJ2-2,17,NA,TRBV5-1,CASRPRPGQGANYKLFF,TGCGCCAGCAGACCACGTCCGGGACAGGGGGCGAATTATAAGCTGTTTTTT
NA,TRBJ1-6,12,once,TRBV11-2,CASSLRFSPLHF,TGTGCCAGCAGCTTACGTTTTTCACCCCTCCACTTT
NA,TRBJ2-3,16,NA,TRBV9,CASSADTGPSTDTQYF,TGTGCCAGCAGCGCCGATACAGGACCAAGCACAGATACGCAGTATTTT
TRBD1,TRBJ1-4,18,NA,TRBV7-9,CASSLQGAQLGDGEKLFF,TGTGCCAGCAGCCTACAGGGGGCGCAACTCGGTGATGGTGAAAAACTGTTTTTT
TRBD1,TRBJ2-7,14,NA,TRBV2,CASSVGTGVYEQYF,TGTGCCAGCAGTGTTGGTACAGGGGTTTACGAGCAGTACTTC
TRBD1,TRBJ1-6,20,once,TRBV6-2/TRBV6-3,CASSYSIRTGGSSYNSPLHF,TGTGCCAGCAGTTACTCGATTCGGACAGGGGGAAGCTCCTATAATTCACCCCTCCACTTT
NA,TRBJ1-1,11,NA,TRBV12-3/TRBV12-4,CASRRGAEAFF,TGTGCCAGCAGGAGGGGTGCTGAAGCTTTCTTT
NA,TRBJ1-3,14,NA,TRBV30,CAWNVGGSGNTIYF,TGTGCCTGGAACGTTGGTGGCTCTGGAAACACCATATATTTT
NA,TRBJ1-1,12,NA,TRBV2,CASSNRVSEAFF,TGTGCCAGCAGTAACAGGGTTTCTGAAGCTTTCTTT
TRBD2,TRBJ2-3,15,NA,TRBV7-3,CASSWERGGTDTQYF,TGTGCCAGCAGCTGGGAGCGGGGGGGCACAGATACGCAGTATTTT
TRBD1,TRBJ1-3,16,once,TRBV6-6,CASSPGTGGSGNTIYF,TGTGCCAGCAGTCCCGGGACAGGGGGCTCTGGAAACACCATATATTTT
TRBD2,TRBJ2-3,16,NA,TRBV5-1,CASSSYSGRVTDTQYF,TGCGCCAGCAGCTCGTATAGCGGGAGGGTCACAGATACGCAGTATTTT
TRBD2,TRBJ2-7,16,NA,TRBV6-1,CASSEGLAGVAYEQYF,TGTGCCAGCAGTGAAGGGTTAGCGGGAGTTGCCTACGAGCAGTACTTC
NA,TRBJ1-3,18,NA,TRBV2,CSSRIPWGRADSGNTIYF,TGTTCCAGCAGGATCCCATGGGGCCGAGCTGACTCTGGAAACACCATATATTTT
TRBD2,TRBJ2-5,17,NA,TRBV5-1,CASSLALAGLVGETQYF,TGCGCCAGCAGCTTGGCATTAGCGGGATTAGTTGGAGAGACCCAGTACTTC
TRBD2,TRBJ2-1,19,NA,TRBV4-1,CASSLQPGLAGGPGSEQFF,TGCGCCAGCAGCCTTCAACCGGGACTAGCGGGAGGTCCGGGGTCTGAGCAGTTCTTC
NA,TRBJ1-1,12,NA,TRBV6-5,CASGSVDTEAFF,TGTGCCAGCGGCTCCGTGGACACTGAAGCTTTCTTT
NA,TRBJ2-2,16,NA,TRBV7-3,CASSRRGGRGTGELFF,TGTGCCAGCAGCCGGCGTGGGGGGCGCGGCACCGGGGAGCTGTTTTTT
NA,TRBJ1-5,16,NA,TRBV27,CASSLWGGSLRRPQHF,TGTGCCAGCAGTTTATGGGGCGGCAGCTTAAGAAGGCCCCAGCATTTT
TRBD1,TRBJ2-1,14,once,TRBV11-3,CASSLGGQGVEQFF,TGTGCCAGCAGCTTAGGGGGACAGGGGGTTGAGCAGTTCTTC
TRBD1,TRBJ1-1,14,NA,TRBV2,CASGRDRDDTEAFF,TGTGCCAGCGGCCGGGACAGGGATGACACTGAAGCTTTCTTT
NA,TRBJ1-4,13,NA,TRBV5-4,CASSPGGEEKLFF,TGTGCCAGCAGCCCGGGGGGGGAGGAAAAACTGTTTTTT
NA,TRBJ2-1,14,NA,TRBV5-1,CASSLGFSYNEQFF,TGCGCCAGCAGCTTGGGTTTCTCCTACAATGAGCAGTTCTTC
NA,TRBJ1-2,15,NA,TRBV19,CASSILQAHPYGYTF,TGTGCCAGTAGTATCCTACAGGCCCATCCCTATGGCTACACCTTC
NA,TRBJ2-3,16,NA,TRBV3-1/TRBV3-2,CASSQEVPANTDTQYF,TGTGCCAGCAGCCAAGAAGTACCTGCCAACACAGATACGCAGTATTTT
NA,TRBJ2-7,13,NA,TRBV2,CASGGTVRYEQYF,TGTGCCAGCGGCGGGACAGTCCGCTACGAGCAGTACTTC
NA,TRBJ2-7,18,NA,TRBV15,CATSRVLGGDDISYEQYF,TGTGCCACCAGCAGAGTATTAGGGGGGGACGACATCTCCTACGAGCAGTACTTC
TRBD1,TRBJ2-3,16,NA,TRBV10-1,CASSRGGQGARDTQYF,TGCGCCAGCAGCCGGGGCGGACAGGGGGCGCGAGATACGCAGTATTTT
NA,TRBJ1-2,12,NA,TRBV5-4,CVSSLTRYGYTF,TGTGTCAGCAGCTTAACAAGATATGGCTACACCTTC
NA,TRBJ1-2,13,NA,TRBV30,CAWSVRSQGPYTF,TGTGCCTGGAGTGTACGTAGCCAGGGGCCCTACACCTTC
TRBD1,TRBJ1-2,15,NA,TRBV2,CASILRHQGDSGYTF,TGTGCCAGCATCCTTCGGCACCAGGGGGATTCTGGCTACACCTTC
NA,TRBJ2-3,13,NA,TRBV2,CASSPQSADTQYF,TGTGCCAGCAGTCCCCAGAGCGCAGATACGCAGTATTTT
TRBD2,TRBJ2-1,16,NA,TRBV5-6,CASSVRLAGGYNEQFF,TGTGCCAGCAGCGTGAGACTAGCGGGGGGATACAATGAGCAGTTCTTC
NA,TRBJ2-5,16,NA,TRBV30,CAWNPLWRLGSETQYF,TGTGCCTGGAACCCCCTCTGGAGGCTAGGGTCAGAGACCCAGTACTTC
NA,TRBJ1-2,16,NA,TRBV11-3,CASSPPSRARNYGYTF,TGTGCCAGCAGCCCCCCCTCGAGGGCTAGAAACTATGGCTACACCTTC
TRBD2,TRBJ2-4,19,NA,TRBV19,CASSIKAGGAYITKNIQYF,TGTGCCAGTAGTATAAAAGCGGGAGGGGCGTACATAACCAAAAACATTCAGTACTTC
TRBD1,TRBJ1-1,14,once,TRBV9,CASSVGTGSTEAFF,TGTGCCAGCAGCGTAGGGACAGGGTCCACTGAAGCTTTCTTT